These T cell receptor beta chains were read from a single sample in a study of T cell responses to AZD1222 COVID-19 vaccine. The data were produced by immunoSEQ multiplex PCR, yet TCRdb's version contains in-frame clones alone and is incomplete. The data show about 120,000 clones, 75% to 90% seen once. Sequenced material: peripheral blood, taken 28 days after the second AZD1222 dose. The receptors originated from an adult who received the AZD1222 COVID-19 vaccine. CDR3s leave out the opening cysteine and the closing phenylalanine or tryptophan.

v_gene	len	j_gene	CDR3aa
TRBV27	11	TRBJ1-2	VSRPAGRYGYT
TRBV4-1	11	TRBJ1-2	ATREGLNYGYT
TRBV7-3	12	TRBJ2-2	ASSMDRGTGELF
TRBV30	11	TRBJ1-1	AWITGILPEAF
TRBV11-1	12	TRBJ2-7	ASSPWGGSYEQY
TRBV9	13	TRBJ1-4	ASSVGAGVNEKLF
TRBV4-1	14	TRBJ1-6	ASSQEWRQAHSPLH
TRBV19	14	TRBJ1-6	ASSQGHDRPNSPLH
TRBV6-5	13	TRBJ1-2	ASRGTGTGVNGYT
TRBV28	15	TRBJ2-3	ASSLSSGRASTDTQY
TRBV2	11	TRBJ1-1	ASSPGGMTEAF
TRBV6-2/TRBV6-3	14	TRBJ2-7	ASSYGWTGVTYEQY
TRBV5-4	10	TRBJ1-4	ASSLRGEKLF
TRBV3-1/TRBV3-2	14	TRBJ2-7	ASSQFDRLTSYEQY
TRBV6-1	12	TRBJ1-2	ASSERRENYGYT
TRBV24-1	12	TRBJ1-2	ATSEIDRGYGYT
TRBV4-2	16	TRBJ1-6	ASSQWTLGGPDNSPLH
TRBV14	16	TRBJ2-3	ASSAGLAGIQSTDTQY
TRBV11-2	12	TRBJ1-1	ASSLVARNTEAF
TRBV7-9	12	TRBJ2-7	ASSLIQGTYEQY
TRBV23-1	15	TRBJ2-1	ASSQSSREQEVDEQF
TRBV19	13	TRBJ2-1	ASSIDPLGSYEQF
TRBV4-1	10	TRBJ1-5	ASSQDRQPQH
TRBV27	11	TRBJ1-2	ASRDRGYYGYT
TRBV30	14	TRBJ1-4	AWSVGHSTTNEKLF
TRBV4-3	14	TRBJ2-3	ASSQEYAGGTDTQY
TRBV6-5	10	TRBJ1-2	ASSWMGEGYT
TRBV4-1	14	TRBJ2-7	ASSLLVGQPSYEQY
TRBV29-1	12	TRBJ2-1	SVFRPVRPNEQF
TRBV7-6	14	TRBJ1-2	ASSLGRGRDPYGYT
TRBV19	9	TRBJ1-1	ASNLNTEAF
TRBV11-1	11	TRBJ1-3	ASGTGRGNTIY
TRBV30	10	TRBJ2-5	AWSASGETQY
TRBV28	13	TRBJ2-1	ASSPAGGAYNEQF
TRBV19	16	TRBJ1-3	ASNTAGFLGLSGNTIY
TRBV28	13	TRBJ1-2	ASRPGRPREYGYT
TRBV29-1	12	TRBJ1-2	SVGSPRSPYGYT
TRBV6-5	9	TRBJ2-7	ASSDWYEQY
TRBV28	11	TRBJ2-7	ASTIRRGDEQY
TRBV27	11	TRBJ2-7	ASSSGYSYEQY
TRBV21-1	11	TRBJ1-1	ASSKAPDHEAF
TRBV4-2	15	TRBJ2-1	ASSRSPLSGVDNEQF
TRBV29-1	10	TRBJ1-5	SVTWGDQPQH
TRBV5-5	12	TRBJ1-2	ASSFPGRAYGYT
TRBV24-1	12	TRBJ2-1	ATSAGQPYNEQF
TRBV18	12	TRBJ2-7	ASSPRQAAYEQY
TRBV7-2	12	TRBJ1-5	ASSVRGGDQPQH
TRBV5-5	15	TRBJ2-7	ASSFHTGAGVNYEQY
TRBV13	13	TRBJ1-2	ASSLEAGQGAGYT
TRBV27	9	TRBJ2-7	ASSSSYEQY